This T cell receptor beta chain came from a study of PD-1 blockade in classical Hodgkin lymphoma. Whole-study results and caveats: Healthy donors reportedly exceeded newly diagnosed patients in baseline TCR diversity.

The assay was immunoSEQ multiplex PCR, and TCRdb's table has in-frame clones only and misses some. The sample consists of about 110,000 clones, 80% to 90% of them appearing once. Comment on this clone: Its antigen is not identified.

Each of the patients experienced relapse following autologous stem cell transplantation, and their brentuximab vedotin exposure differed. V gave up 4 bases and J gave up 1 base, with 7 bases separating them. This CDR3 is 13 amino acids long. Germline V CDR1 and CDR2: SGHDN, FVKESK. The chain employs TRBV14 and TRBJ1-1, with no clear D. The source of this sequence is a human donor with classical Hodgkin lymphoma. Material: peripheral blood mononuclear cells (PBMCs), obtained before the second cycle of nivolumab. As DNA, the CDR3 is TGTGCCAGCAGCCGCACGGGGAACACTGAAGCTTTCTTT. It encodes CASSRTGNTEAFF.